There are a few counts of the clone carrying this T cell receptor (beta chain). Its antigen is undetermined. Primers for the PCR totalled 60 Vbeta and 13 Jbeta. Sequencing used immunoSEQ multiplex PCR; TCRdb keeps in-frame clones, though not all of them. Seen here are under 200,000 clones, about 86% observed once, and the top ten hold approximately 2%. The sample originates from a study of cytomegalovirus exposure and HLA in healthy donors. Points from the study as a whole: Associated with cytomegalovirus, according to the listing, were some 180 TCR beta chains. An observed cluster of highly shared sequence variants was recorded as a likely sequencing artifact. TCR beta chains associated with HLA were, in a later analysis, more clonally expanded than equally common others.

Germline V gene sequence: CDR1 LNHDA, CDR2 SQIVND (reference sequence). The CDR3 is 18 amino acids. V lost 0 bases and J lost 7; bases outside the gene matches: 8. The specimen was PBMCs. The sequence came from a woman younger than 30 in good health and CMV-seropositive. J is TRBJ1-6 and V is TRBV19; 11 bases are shared with TRBD1. As DNA, the CDR3 is TGTGCCAGTAGTATAGATTATTGGACAGGGGGCTGGAATTCACCCCTCCACTTT. It yields the protein CASSIDYWTGGWNSPLHF.